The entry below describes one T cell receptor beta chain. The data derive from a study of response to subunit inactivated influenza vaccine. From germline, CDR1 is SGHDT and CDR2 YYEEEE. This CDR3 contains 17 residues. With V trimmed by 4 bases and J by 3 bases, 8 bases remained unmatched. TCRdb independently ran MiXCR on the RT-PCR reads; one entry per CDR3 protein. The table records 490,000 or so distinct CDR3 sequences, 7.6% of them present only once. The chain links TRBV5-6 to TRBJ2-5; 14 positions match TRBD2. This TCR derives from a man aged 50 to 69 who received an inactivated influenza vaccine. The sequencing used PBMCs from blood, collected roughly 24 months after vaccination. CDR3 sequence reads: CASSPGPGLAGEETQYF. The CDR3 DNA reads TGTGCCAGCAGCCCTGGGCCGGGACTAGCGGGGGAAGAGACCCAGTACTTC.